This paragraph covers one T cell receptor beta chain sequence. Its antigen remains unidentified. Per-base quality was not reported, and no clone a single base away is much larger than it. The sample originates from a study of blood T cell repertoires in COVID-19 (dated by TCRdb to 2019 to 2021). With respect to the entire study: Collaborator samples came from the United States, Italy and Spain and covered acute and convalescent phases of COVID-19. The prospective study material was composed of cDNA or gDNA derived from T cells, B-cell-depleted T cells, or PBMCs. Deeply sampled blood TCRbeta repertoires from subjects exposed to, actively infected with, or recovered from COVID-19 were included in the dataset. The repertoires were made available in a free public database intended to serve as a resource for research on the immune response to SARS-CoV-2. The samples were drawn from the first 160 participants of the ongoing ImmuneRACE study and from 1,254 subjects provided by 6 global collaborators. A de-identified subject ID, COVID-19 status, age in years and sex were almost always included in the sample metadata. Where HLA class I and class II types were available, the types were taken from metadata supplied by the sample provider, not from assay-based typing.

The immunoSEQ Assay, a bias-controlled multiplex PCR, was used to amplify TCRbeta CDR3 regions from genomic DNA. In the authors' own workflow: The number of nucleated cells in each sample was estimated by amplification of reference gene primers within the assay. Sequence reads were collapsed and filtered to measure the absolute abundance of every unique TCRbeta CDR3 rearrangement. Productive Simpson clonality was computed per sample as the square root of Simpson's diversity index over productive rearrangements. Entries here come from immuneACCESS through TCRdb and include only in-frame sequences with V and J called. Some clones fail to appear in such tables; in the studies checked, an unresolved V gene covers under half of the shortfall, and the cause of the remainder is unknown. The V and J calls and clone size are taken from that table; D and trimming were inferred from the DNA. Across this sample there are 55,000 to 75,000 clones, with more than 75% seen only once. The ten largest clones capture around 1.3% of the sample.

Study-wide findings and limitations: The quantity of clinical and demographic metadata differed by source and by participant and was supplied without curation.

The junction shows trimming of 2 bases on V and 1 base on J, plus 11 bases between the germline ends. The CDR1 and CDR2 encoded by the germline V gene are MGHRA and YSYEKL. The CDR3 sequence holds 15 residues, the cysteine and phenylalanine included. The sequence is cut down to CDR3 DNA, 45 bases in frame from base 1. Each collaborating institution followed its own protocols to collect whole blood in K2EDTA tubes. For TCRbeta analysis, collaborators shipped samples in one of three forms: frozen whole blood, isolated PBMCs, or DNA extracted from either of those sample types. This TCR derives from a man aged 60-69 years with acute or convalescent COVID-19. Sequencing was carried out using peripheral blood. The sequence is built from TRBV4-1 and TRBJ1-1, with no confident D gene call. The CDR3 loop reads CASSQFVAENTEAFF. The DNA sequence reads TGCGCCAGCAGCCAATTCGTCGCAGAGAACACTGAAGCTTTCTTT.